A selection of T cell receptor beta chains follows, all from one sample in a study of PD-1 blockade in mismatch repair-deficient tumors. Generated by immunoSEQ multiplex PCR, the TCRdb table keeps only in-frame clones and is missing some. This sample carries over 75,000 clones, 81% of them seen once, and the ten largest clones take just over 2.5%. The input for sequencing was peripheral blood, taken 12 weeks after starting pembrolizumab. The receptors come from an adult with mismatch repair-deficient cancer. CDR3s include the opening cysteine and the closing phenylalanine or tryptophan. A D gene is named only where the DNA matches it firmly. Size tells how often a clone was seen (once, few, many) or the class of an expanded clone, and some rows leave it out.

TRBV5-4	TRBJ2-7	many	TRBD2	CASSPALAANYEQYF	TGTGCCAGCAGCCCAGCCCTAGCGGCCAACTACGAGCAGTACTTC
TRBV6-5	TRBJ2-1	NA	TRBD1	CAGSRQGYYSEQFF	TGTGCCGGCAGTCGACAGGGCTACTACAGTGAGCAGTTCTTC
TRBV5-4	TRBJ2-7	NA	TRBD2	CASSSTISGRPYEQYF	TGTGCCAGCAGCTCAACTATTAGCGGGAGGCCCTACGAGCAGTACTTC
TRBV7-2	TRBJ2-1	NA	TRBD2	CASSLTSGPYNEQFF	TGTGCCAGCAGCCTAACTAGCGGCCCCTACAATGAGCAGTTCTTC
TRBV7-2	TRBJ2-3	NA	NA	CASSFSSSTDTQYF	TGTGCCAGCAGCTTTAGCAGTAGCACAGATACGCAGTATTTT
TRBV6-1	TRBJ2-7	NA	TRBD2	CASSSGTSGRYEQYF	TGTGCCAGCAGCTCCGGGACTAGCGGGAGATACGAGCAGTACTTC
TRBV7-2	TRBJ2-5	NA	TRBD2	CASSRSGRVGETQYF	TGTGCCAGCAGTCGTAGCGGGAGGGTAGGGGAGACCCAGTACTTC
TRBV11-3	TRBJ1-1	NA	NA	CASSLQTNTEAFF	TGTGCCAGCAGCTTGCAAACGAACACTGAAGCTTTCTTT
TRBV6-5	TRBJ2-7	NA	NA	CASSYGHEQYF	TGTGCCAGCAGTTATGGCCACGAGCAGTACTTC
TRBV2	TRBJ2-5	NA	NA	CASSEPTFQGRETQYF	TGTGCCAGCAGTGAACCAACTTTTCAGGGCCGGGAGACCCAGTACTTC
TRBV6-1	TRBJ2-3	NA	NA	CASSERSTDTQYF	TGTGCCAGCAGTGAACGGAGCACAGATACGCAGTATTTT
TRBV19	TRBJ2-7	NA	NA	CASSPRRDRRAYEQYF	TGTGCCAGTAGTCCAAGGAGGGACAGACGAGCCTACGAGCAGTACTTC